Given below is one TCR beta chain in context. The antigen is undetermined. The sample originates from a study of cytomegalovirus exposure and HLA in healthy donors. Findings of the study overall: Reportedly, diagnosis of cytomegalovirus status by the classifier showed high specificity and sensitivity. Another analysis was done later, and it associated 17,000 or so TCR beta sequences with HLA alleles at 0.05 false discovery rate. Donors were assumed by presence/absence analyses to have roughly uniform sequencing depth.

The length of the CDR3 is 16 residues. The germline CDR1 and CDR2 sequences are SGHNT and YYREEE (reference sequence). Trimming stripped 0 bases from V and 0 bases from J, with 12 bases between. Use of 60 Vbeta and 13 Jbeta primers characterized the PCR. Assay: immunoSEQ multiplex PCR; the TCRdb copy retains only in-frame clones and omits some. The table lists 150,000 or so clones, roughly 85% of them singletons. The specimen was PBMCs. The clonotype originates from a middle-aged man in good health and CMV-seropositive. J is TRBJ1-1 and V is TRBV5-4, with D perhaps TRBD1 (6 bases). CDR3 amino acids: CASSLGPGQLNTEAFF. CDR3 nucleotide sequence: TGTGCCAGCAGCTTGGGGCCTGGACAGCTGAACACTGAAGCTTTCTTT.